This entry concerns a single TCR beta chain. The sample has other DNA sequences that encode this CDR3 too. This sample is drawn from a study of blood T cell repertoires in COVID-19. Across the study: Specimens from acute and convalescent COVID-19 originated in the United States, Italy and Spain.

How the authors handled the data: For nucleated cells, counts were estimated from reference gene primer amplification. Assay used: immunoSEQ multiplex PCR; TCRdb lists only in-frame clones, some missing. The DNA was the basis for D and trimming; V, J and clone size are from that table. The repertoire holds approximately 330,000 clones, with roughly 87% as singletons. Followed over time, Seattle patients had been enrolled while infection was active. CDR1 and CDR2 (germline): SGHDT, YYEEEE. The V end lost 0 bases, the J end lost 7 bases, and 7 bases lay between the germline ends. The CDR3 runs to 12 residues.

The sample was peripheral blood. This clonotype was obtained from a man aged 30-40 years with COVID-19, enrolled during active disease. The chain carries TRBV5-6 and TRBJ1-1; weak D call: TRBD1 (6 bases). The CDR3 nucleotides read TGTGCCAGCAGCTTGGCACAGGGTGAAGCTTTCTTT. The encoded protein is CASSLAQGEAFF.